This T cell receptor (beta chain) was sequenced for a study of T cells in Graves' hyperthyroidism and ophthalmopathy. CDR1 is SGHVS and CDR2 is FNYEAQ in the germline V gene. The CDR3 consists of 16 residues. V dropped 8 bases and J dropped 4; count of bases not matched to a gene: 12. This clonotype was seen a handful of times. The antigen remains undetermined. Exclusion followed for patients with uncontrolled infection, other autoimmune disease, pregnancy or lactation. Each diagnosis was grounded in clinical symptoms, serum thyroxine and TRAb, thyroid ultrasound, and orbital computed tomography. General observations from the study: The majority of expanded thyroid clonotypes above 0.001 also appeared in blood. Before onset, by a median of approximately 6.2 months, the model predicted ophthalmopathy.

Template material for amplifying TCR beta CDR3 regions consisted of RNA transcripts. HTBI primers were employed in a first-round RT-PCR of the TCR CDR3. TCRdb used MiXCR to reprocess the multiplex PCR reads, holding one entry per CDR3 protein. The sample records roughly 500,000 distinct CDR3 sequences, around 43% being singletons. V is TRBV7-6 and J is TRBJ2-2; 8 positions agree with TRBD2. The clonotype originates from an adult woman with Graves' disease, either hyperthyroidism or ophthalmopathy (not recorded which). The source material was peripheral blood or thyroid tissue (not recorded which). In DNA, the CDR3 is TGTGCCAGCCTACATATACGCGGGAGGTCCACCGGGGAGCTGTTTTTT. It encodes CASLHIRGRSTGELFF.